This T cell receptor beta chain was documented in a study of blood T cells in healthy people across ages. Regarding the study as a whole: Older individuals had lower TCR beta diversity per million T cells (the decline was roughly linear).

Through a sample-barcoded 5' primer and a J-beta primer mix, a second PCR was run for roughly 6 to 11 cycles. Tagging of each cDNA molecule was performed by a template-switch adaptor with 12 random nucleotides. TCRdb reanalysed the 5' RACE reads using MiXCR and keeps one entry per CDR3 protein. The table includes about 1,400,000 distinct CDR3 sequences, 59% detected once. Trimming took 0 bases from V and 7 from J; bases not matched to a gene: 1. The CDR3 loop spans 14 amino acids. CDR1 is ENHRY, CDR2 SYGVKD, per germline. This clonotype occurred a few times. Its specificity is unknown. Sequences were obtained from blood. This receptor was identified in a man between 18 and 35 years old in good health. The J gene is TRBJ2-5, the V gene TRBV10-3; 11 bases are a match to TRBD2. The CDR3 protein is CAISESGTSGTQYF. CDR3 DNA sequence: TGTGCCATCAGTGAGTCCGGGACTAGCGGGACCCAGTACTTC.